Shown below are 19 T cell receptor beta chains from a single sample sequenced in a study of blood T cells in healthy people across ages. Sample-barcoded 5' priming and a J-beta primer mix drove a second PCR of roughly 6 to 12 cycles. TCRdb re-analysed the 5' RACE reads in MiXCR, keeping a single row per CDR3 protein. The sample contains 850,000 to 1,100,000 distinct CDR3 sequences, roughly two fifths of which appear only once. Sequenced: blood. Every receptor here comes from a man between 18 and 29 years old in good health.

The table lists this clonotype with a few counts. The chain is built from TRBV3-1 and TRBJ2-4; either TRBD1 or TRBD2 may fit D (5 bases each). Germline lookup yields CDR1 LGHDT and CDR2 YNNKEL (reference sequence). The CDR3 extends over 18 amino acids. Trimming pared 1 base from V and 1 base from J, leaving 17 bases between. This CDR3 reads CASSQGAGITGAKNIQYF. The CDR3 nucleotides are TGTGCCAGCAGCCAAGGGGCAGGGATCACGGGGGCCAAAAACATTCAGTACTTC. Together with reference TRBV3-1 and TRBJ2-4, the CDR3 gives the full variable domain: DTAVSQTPKYLVTQMGNDKSIKCEQNLGHDTMYWYKQDSKKFLKIMFSYNNKELIINETVPNRFSPKSPDKAHLNLHINSLELGDSAVYFCASSQGAGITGAKNIQYFGAGTRLSVL.

This clonotype was seen a single time. This sequence joins TRBV20-1 and TRBJ1-1, with 8 positions matching TRBD1. This CDR3 has 18 residues. The germline gives CDR1 DFQATT, CDR2 SNEGSKA (reference sequence). The DNA of the CDR3 is TGCGGGAGGGAGACATCCCGACAGGGGCGGGCAAGGAACACTGAAGCTTTCTTT. Encoded protein: CGRETSRQGRARNTEAFF.

Points on this clonotype: Compared with germline, one end of the junction differs, possibly owing to a read error. The J gene is TRBJ2-2, the V gene TRBV7-2; D perhaps matches TRBD2 (6 bases). This CDR3 has 14 amino acids. In germline, CDR1 is SGHTA, CDR2 FQGNSA. CDR3 DNA: TGTGCCAGCAGCTTAAGCGGTGGCGCCGGGGGGCTGTTTTTT. Protein sequence: CASSLSGGAGGLFF.

The J gene is TRBJ1-1, the V gene TRBV20-1; 7 bases are shared with TRBD1. The V gene's germline CDR1 is DFQATT and CDR2 SNEGSKA (reference sequence). This CDR3 spans 15 amino acids. The trim removed 5 bases at V and 5 bases at J, leaving 14 bases unmatched. This CDR3 is CSARDSGPVRTEAFF. Written as DNA, the CDR3 is TGCAGTGCTCGGGACAGTGGTCCCGTGAGGACTGAAGCTTTCTTT.

This clonotype has a handful of counts. This chain joins TRBV4-3 and TRBJ2-1; 11 bases align to TRBD2. The CDR3 length is 15 residues. The germline V gene encodes CDR1 LGHNA and CDR2 YSLEER. The V gene end was trimmed by 4 bases and the J gene end by 10 bases; junction bases not matched to a gene: 9. The CDR3 is CASSPRELAGVEQFF. CDR3 nucleotide sequence: TGCGCCAGCAGCCCCCGCGAACTAGCGGGGGTAGAGCAGTTCTTC.

This clonotype turned up a few times. V usage is TRBV5-1 and J usage is TRBJ1-1, with D maybe TRBD1 (6 bases). There are 16 residues in the CDR3. The V gene lost 4 bases and the J gene lost 0 bases, with 16 bases spanning the gap. CDR1 is SGHRS and CDR2 is YFSETQ in the germline V gene. The CDR3 DNA reads as TGCGCCAGCAGCCAAACCGCGACAGGACTGAACACTGAAGCTTTCTTT. Protein sequence: CASSQTATGLNTEAFF.

To note about this clonotype: One end of the junction varies from germline; a read error may be responsible. The CDR3 spells CASSLGKKAEAFF. The CDR3, as DNA: TGTGCCAGCAGCTTAGGAAAAAAGGCTGAAGCTTTCTTT. This sequence joins TRBV12-3 or TRBV12-4 and TRBJ1-1; D ambiguous. The CDR3 extends over 13 amino acids.

The V gene is TRBV4-3, the J gene TRBJ1-2; 7 nucleotides match TRBD1. With V trimmed by 0 bases and J by 1 base, 11 bases remained unmatched. The CDR3 loop spans 18 amino acids. Germline lookup yields CDR1 LGHNA and CDR2 YSLEER. Here the CDR3 DNA reads TGCGCCAGCAGCCAAGATCCAGGGGGACCCCGATTTAACTATGGCTACACCTTC. Translating gives CASSQDPGGPRFNYGYTF.

This clonotype has only a few counts. This chain connects TRBV5-1 to TRBJ1-1, with a weak D call TRBD1 (6 bases). The CDR3 contains 11 residues. V dropped 4 bases and J dropped 11 bases, with 12 bases sitting between them. Looked up from germline, CDR1 is SGHRS and CDR2 is YFSETQ. The CDR3 is CASSNGQLAFF. CDR3 nucleotide sequence: TGCGCCAGCAGCAACGGACAGTTGGCTTTCTTT.

The rearrangement links TRBV29-1 to TRBJ1-2; the match to TRBD1 covers 7 bases. Germline lookup yields CDR1 SQVTM and CDR2 ANQGSEA. The CDR3 consists of 16 residues. The CDR3 sequence is CRPTKTGRCTVGGYTF. CDR3 bases: TGCAGACCAACCAAGACAGGGAGGTGCACTGTCGGTGGCTACACCTTC.

The J gene is TRBJ2-3, the V gene TRBV20-1, with D perhaps matching TRBD2 (5 bases). The germline CDR1 and CDR2 sequences are DFQATT and SNEGSKA (reference sequence). V was clipped by 4 bases and J by 4 bases, with 15 bases between them. The CDR3 is made up of 14 amino acids. The chain's CDR3 is CSATTSGLADTQYF. The CDR3 coding sequence is TGCAGTGCTACCACTAGTGGTTTGGCAGATACGCAGTATTTT.

This chain uses TRBV2 with TRBJ2-4, with D hard to call. This CDR3 region has 15 residues. In germline, CDR1 is SNHLY, CDR2 FYNNEI. V was shortened by 6 bases and J by 0 bases, with 12 bases between the two germline ends. The DNA for the CDR3 is TGTGCCAGCAGAGCAGGAGCTCTAGCCAAAAACATTCAGTACTTC. This sequence encodes CASRAGALAKNIQYF.

The CDR3, as DNA: TGTGCCAGCTCACCACTGGGACAGGCCTCATCGAACACTGAAGCTTTCTTT. This sequence encodes CASSPLGQASSNTEAFF. The chain combines TRBV18 with TRBJ1-1, with TRBD1 matching over 8 bases. V lost 1 base and J lost 1; bases outside the gene matches: 8. The CDR3 is 17 residues long. Germline CDR1 and CDR2: KGHSH and LQKENI.

The rearrangement links TRBV5-1 to TRBJ1-5, with a tentative D call TRBD1 (6 bases). This CDR3 has 15 amino acids. Trimming took 1 base from V and 5 from J, leaving 13 bases between them. Germline CDR1 is SGHRS and CDR2 is YFSETQ. The CDR3 nucleotides are TGCGCCAGCAGCTTGACAGGGAATGGCGATCAGCCCCAGCATTTT. Its protein is CASSLTGNGDQPQHF.

The gene calls are TRBV5-1 and TRBJ2-2; D unresolved. This CDR3 is built from 17 residues. Trimming removed 2 bases at V and 8 bases at J, with 22 bases between. Germline V gene data show CDR1 as SGHRS and CDR2 as YFSETQ. DNA for the CDR3: TGCGCCAGCAGCTTCAGAATTCTAGACGACATCCGGGGGGAGCTGTTTTTT. This translates into CASSFRILDDIRGELFF.

This sequence joins TRBV2 and TRBJ2-2; D is unclear. The CDR3 has 12 residues. CDR1 SNHLY and CDR2 FYNNEI come from the germline V gene. V was trimmed by 3 bases and J by 8 bases, leaving 7 bases between them. CDR3 DNA: TGTGCCAGCAGTGAGTCAAGGGGGGAGCTGTTTTTT. It specifies CASSESRGELFF. The full variable domain, rest sourced from reference TRBV2 and TRBJ2-2, is EPEVTQTPSHQVTQMGQEVILRCVPISNHLYFYWYRQILGQKVEFLVSFYNNEISEKSEIFDDQFSVERPDGSNFTLKIRSTKLEDSAMYFCASSESRGELFFGEGSRLTVL.

This chain connects TRBV7-9 to TRBJ2-1, with D tentatively TRBD1 (6 bases). Deletions cut 3 bases from V and 5 bases from J, with 20 bases between. The germline CDR1 and CDR2 sequences are SEHNR and FQNEAQ (reference sequence). CDR3 size: 17 residues. The CDR3 DNA is TGTGCCAGCAGCTTCCATCACCAGGGGTTTGTGAACAATGAGCAGTTCTTC. Its translation: CASSFHHQGFVNNEQFF.

The chain couples TRBV9 to TRBJ2-7; no clear D. The J call may be incorrect, as the DNA end agrees better with TRBJ2-5. Germline CDR1 reads SGDLS; CDR2 reads YYNGEE. CDR3 length: 15 amino acids. The DNA for the CDR3 is TGTGCCAGCAGCGGACCGGGTCCCCGGGTCGGGACCCAGTACTTC. Its translation: CASSGPGPRVGTQYF.

The chain recombines TRBV7-2 with TRBJ2-3; 15 positions agree with TRBD2. V lost 1 base to trimming and J lost 0 bases; unmatched junction nucleotides: 2. Germline CDR1 SGHTA, CDR2 FQGNSA. The length of the CDR3 is 18 residues. CDR3 DNA: TGTGCCAGCAGCTTAGGGACTAGCGGGGGGGCAAGCACAGATACGCAGTATTTT. This encodes CASSLGTSGGASTDTQYF. Together with reference TRBV7-2 and TRBJ2-3, the CDR3 gives the full variable domain: GAGVSQSPSNKVTEKGKDVELRCDPISGHTALYWYRQSLGQGLEFLIYFQGNSAPDKSGLPSDRFSAERTGGSVSTLTIQRTQQEDSAVYLCASSLGTSGGASTDTQYFGPGTRLTVL.